The T cell receptor beta chain under discussion was sequenced for a study of cytomegalovirus exposure and HLA in healthy donors. Study context: Per a later analysis, the 666 first-cohort and some 130 validation repertoires shared one platform. Study-level results: Specificity for CMV antigens was confirmed in vitro for three of the CMV-associated chains. Cytomegalovirus status was reportedly diagnosed by the classifier with high sensitivity and specificity. Cytomegalovirus-associated TCR beta chains were listed, numbering roughly 150.

As to this clone: Its matching antigen is unknown.

This CDR3 is built from 15 residues. Trimming cost V 1 base and J 6 bases, with 13 bases left between them. CDR1 and CDR2 from the germline V gene are MGHRA and YSYEKL. TCRdb's table, derived via immunoSEQ multiplex PCR, lists solely in-frame clones and lacks some. The sample consists of approximately 220,000 clones, over 80% of them appearing once. The rearrangement joins TRBV4-1 to TRBJ1-5; a weak D match, TRBD1 (5 bases). This TCR derives from a young woman in good health and CMV-seronegative. The sample consisted of PBMCs. The CDR3 DNA reads as TGCGCCAGCAGCCAAGGGGGGGAGGTCGGTCAGCCCCAGCATTTT. Translating it yields CASSQGGEVGQPQHF.